This TCR beta chain derives from a study of T cell changes during pregnancy in multiple sclerosis. Only in-frame clones appear in the TCRdb table, and some are missing; sequencing was by immunoSEQ multiplex PCR. The profile shows fewer than 45,000 clones, roughly nine tenths of them singletons. The ends lost 4 bases at V and 5 bases at J; junction bases unmatched: 6. In germline, CDR1 is MGHDK, CDR2 SYGVNS. The CDR3 covers 14 residues. The chain has TRBV25-1 and TRBJ1-1, with TRBD1 matching 8 bases. This sequence originates from a female donor with multiple sclerosis, enrolled in a pregnancy study. The source material was CD4+ T cells from peripheral blood mononuclear cells, sampled in the first trimester of pregnancy. The CDR3 reads CASSVTGASTEAFF. CDR3 DNA: TGTGCCAGCAGTGTGACAGGGGCCTCAACTGAAGCTTTCTTT.